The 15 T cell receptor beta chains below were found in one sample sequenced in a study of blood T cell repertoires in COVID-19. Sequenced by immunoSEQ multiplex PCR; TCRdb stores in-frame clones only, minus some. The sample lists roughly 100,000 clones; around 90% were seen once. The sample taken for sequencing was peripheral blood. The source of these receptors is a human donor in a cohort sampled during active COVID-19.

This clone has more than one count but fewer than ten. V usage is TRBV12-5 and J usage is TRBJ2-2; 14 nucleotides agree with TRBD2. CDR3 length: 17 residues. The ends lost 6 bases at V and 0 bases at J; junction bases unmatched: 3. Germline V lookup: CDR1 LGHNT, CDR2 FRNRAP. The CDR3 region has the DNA TGTGCTAGTGGCACGGGACTAGCGGGAGCGAACACCGGGGAGCTGTTTTTT. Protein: CASGTGLAGANTGELFF.

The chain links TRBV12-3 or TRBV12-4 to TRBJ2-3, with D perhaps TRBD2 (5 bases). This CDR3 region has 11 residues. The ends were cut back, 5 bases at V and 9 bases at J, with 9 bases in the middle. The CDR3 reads CASSISGTQYF. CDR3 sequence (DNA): TGTGCCAGCAGTATCTCGGGGACGCAGTATTTT.

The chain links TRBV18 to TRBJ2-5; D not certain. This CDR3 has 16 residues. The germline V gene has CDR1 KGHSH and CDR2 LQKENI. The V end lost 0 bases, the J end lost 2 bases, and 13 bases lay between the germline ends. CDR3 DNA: TGTGCCAGCTCACCACCCGGATCGGGTTTACAAGAGACCCAGTACTTC. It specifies CASSPPGSGLQETQYF. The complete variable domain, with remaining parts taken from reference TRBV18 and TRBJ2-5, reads NAGVMQNPRHLVRRRGQEARLRCSPMKGHSHVYWYRQLPEEGLKFMVYLQKENIIDESGMPKERFSAEFPKEGPSILRIQQVVRGDSAAYFCASSPPGSGLQETQYFGPGTRLLVL.

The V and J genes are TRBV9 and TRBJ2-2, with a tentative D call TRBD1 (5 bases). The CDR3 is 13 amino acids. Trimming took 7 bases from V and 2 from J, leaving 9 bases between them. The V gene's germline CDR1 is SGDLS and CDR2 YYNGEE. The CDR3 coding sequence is TGTGCCAGCGAGGACATCAACACCGGGGAGCTGTTTTTT. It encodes CASEDINTGELFF.

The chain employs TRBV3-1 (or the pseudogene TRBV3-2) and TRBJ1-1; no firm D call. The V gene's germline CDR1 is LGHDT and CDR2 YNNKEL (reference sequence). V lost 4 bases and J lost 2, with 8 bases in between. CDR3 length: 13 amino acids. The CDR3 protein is CASSPGANTEAFF. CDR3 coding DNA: TGTGCCAGCAGCCCGGGAGCTAACACTGAAGCTTTCTTT.

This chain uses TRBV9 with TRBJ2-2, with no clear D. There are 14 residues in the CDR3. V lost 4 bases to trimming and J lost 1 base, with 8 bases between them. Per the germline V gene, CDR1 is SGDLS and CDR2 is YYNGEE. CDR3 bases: TGTGCCAGCAGCTCCCGCGGGAACACCGGGGAGCTGTTTTTT. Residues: CASSSRGNTGELFF. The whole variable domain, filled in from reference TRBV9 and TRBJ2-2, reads DSGVTQTPKHLITATGQRVTLRCSPRSGDLSVYWYQQSLDQGLQFLIQYYNGEERAKGNILERFSAQQFPDLHSELNLSSLELGDSALYFCASSSRGNTGELFFGEGSRLTVL.

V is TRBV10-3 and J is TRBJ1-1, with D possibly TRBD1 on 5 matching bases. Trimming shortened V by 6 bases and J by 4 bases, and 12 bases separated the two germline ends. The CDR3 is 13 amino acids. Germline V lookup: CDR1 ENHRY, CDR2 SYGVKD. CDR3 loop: CAIRLVTGTEAFF. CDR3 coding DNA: TGTGCCATCAGGCTGGTAACAGGCACTGAAGCTTTCTTT.

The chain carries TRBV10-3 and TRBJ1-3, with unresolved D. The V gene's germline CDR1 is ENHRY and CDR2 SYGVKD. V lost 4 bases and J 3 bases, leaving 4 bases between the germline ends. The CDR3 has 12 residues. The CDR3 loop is CAISVLGNTIYF. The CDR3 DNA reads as TGTGCCATCAGTGTTCTTGGAAACACCATATATTTT.

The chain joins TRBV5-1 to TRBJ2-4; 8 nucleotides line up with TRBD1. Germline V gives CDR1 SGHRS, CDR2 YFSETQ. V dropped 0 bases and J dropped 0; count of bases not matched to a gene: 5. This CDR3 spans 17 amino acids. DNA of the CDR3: TGCGCCAGCAGCTTGGCGGGACAGGTGATAGCCAAAAACATTCAGTACTTC. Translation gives CASSLAGQVIAKNIQYF. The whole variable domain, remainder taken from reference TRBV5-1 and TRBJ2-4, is KAGVTQTPRYLIKTRGQQVTLSCSPISGHRSVSWYQQTPGQGLQFLFEYFSETQRNKGNFPGRFSGRQFSNSRSEMNVSTLELGDSALYLCASSLAGQVIAKNIQYFGAGTRLSVL.

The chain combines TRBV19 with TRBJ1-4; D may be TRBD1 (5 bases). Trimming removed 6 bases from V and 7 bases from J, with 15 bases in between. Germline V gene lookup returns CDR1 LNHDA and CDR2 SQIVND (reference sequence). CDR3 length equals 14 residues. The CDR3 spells CASRMRQGVEKLFF. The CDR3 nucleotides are TGTGCCAGTAGGATGAGACAAGGGGTTGAAAAACTGTTTTTT. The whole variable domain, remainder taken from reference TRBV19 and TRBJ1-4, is DGGITQSPKYLFRKEGQNVTLSCEQNLNHDAMYWYRQDPGQGLRLIYYSQIVNDFQKGDIAEGYSVSREKKESFPLTVTSAQKNPTAFYLCASRMRQGVEKLFFGSGTQLSVL.

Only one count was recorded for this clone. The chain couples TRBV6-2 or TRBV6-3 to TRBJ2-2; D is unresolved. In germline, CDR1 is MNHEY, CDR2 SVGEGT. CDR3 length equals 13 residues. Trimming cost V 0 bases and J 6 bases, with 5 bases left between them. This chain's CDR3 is CASSYSTPGELFF. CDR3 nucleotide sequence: TGTGCCAGCAGTTACTCGACTCCCGGGGAGCTGTTTTTT.

The CDR3 region is CASSSTGGLTDTQYF. The CDR3 nucleotides are TGTGCCAGCAGCTCTACAGGGGGCCTGACAGATACGCAGTATTTT. The chain couples TRBV5-5 to TRBJ2-3, with TRBD1 matching 9 bases. The J segment lost 3 bases and the V segment lost 3 bases, leaving 5 bases of the junction unmatched. The CDR3 covers 15 residues. Germline-derived CDR1 and CDR2 are SGHKS and YYEKEE (reference sequence).

CDR3 nucleotides: TGTGCCAGCAGCACAGGGGGACTTTTGGATGAGCAGTTCTTC. Amino acid sequence: CASSTGGLLDEQFF. The genes are TRBV7-8 and TRBJ2-1; 8 nucleotides agree with TRBD1. V lost 5 bases to trimming and J lost 8 bases; unmatched junction nucleotides: 8. This CDR3 contains 14 residues. The germline CDR1 and CDR2 sequences are SGHVS and FQNEAQ.

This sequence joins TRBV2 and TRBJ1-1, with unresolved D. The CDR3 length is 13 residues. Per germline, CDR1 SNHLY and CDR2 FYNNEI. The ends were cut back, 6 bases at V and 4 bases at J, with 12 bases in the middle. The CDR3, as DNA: TGTGCCAGCAGCGGGGAGGTAGGCACTGAAGCTTTCTTT. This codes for CASSGEVGTEAFF.

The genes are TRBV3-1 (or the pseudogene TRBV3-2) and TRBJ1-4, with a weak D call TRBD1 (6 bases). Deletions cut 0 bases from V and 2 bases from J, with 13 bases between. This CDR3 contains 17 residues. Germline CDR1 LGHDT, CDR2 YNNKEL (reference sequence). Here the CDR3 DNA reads TGTGCCAGCAGCCAAGATCTCCCAGGGGCTACTAATGAAAAACTGTTTTTT. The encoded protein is CASSQDLPGATNEKLFF.